Included here is one T cell receptor beta chain sequence, with context. This record belongs to a study of T cell changes during pregnancy in multiple sclerosis. TCRdb's copy holds only in-frame clones and misses some; the assay was immunoSEQ multiplex PCR. The sample yields 55,000 to 85,000 clones, around nine tenths seen once. V lost 0 bases and J lost 3, with 15 bases in between. Germline assignment: CDR1 SGHVS and CDR2 FNYEAQ. The CDR3 spans 17 residues. The chain uses TRBV7-6 and TRBJ1-5; maybe TRBD1 (5 bases). Specimen: peripheral blood, collected in the third trimester of pregnancy. The receptor's source is a female donor with multiple sclerosis, enrolled in a pregnancy study. The CDR3 region is CASSLAPSLGLNQPQHF. DNA of the CDR3: TGTGCCAGCAGCTTAGCTCCCAGTTTGGGACTCAATCAGCCCCAGCATTTT. The full variable domain, with the rest looked up from reference TRBV7-6 and TRBJ1-5, is GAGVSQSPRYKVTKRGQDVALRCDPISGHVSLYWYRQALGQGPEFLTYFNYEAQQDKSGLPNDRFSAERPEGSISTLTIQRTEQRDSAMYRCASSLAPSLGLNQPQHFGDGTRLSIL.